In this sample, the clone carrying this T cell receptor beta chain turned up a few times. Its target is unknown. The data belong to a study of blood T cells in healthy people across ages. Study-wide points: Older age coincided with a roughly linear decline in TCR beta diversity per million T cells. Among long-lived donors, naive CD4+ cells were more numerous and diversity higher than in aged donors.

This CDR3 has 15 amino acids. V shed 3 bases, J shed 7 bases, and the junction held 10 bases outside the gene matches. CDR1 MNHEY and CDR2 SVGAGI come from the germline V gene. Primed by a sample-barcoded 5' primer and a J-beta primer mix, a second PCR proceeded for 7 to 11 cycles. Each single sample gave us at least 2.5 million CDR3-containing paired-end reads. TCRdb redid the calling of the 5' RACE reads with MiXCR, one entry per CDR3 protein. The sample has 1.5 million to 2 million distinct CDR3 sequences, around 50% seen once. The sample consisted of blood. The sequence derives from a woman aged 40 to 50 in good health. This chain joins TRBV6-5 and TRBJ1-2, with TRBD1 matching over 8 bases. CDR3 in DNA: TGTGCCAGCAGTTATCGTCCAGGGGGCGTTTCTGGCTACACCTTC. Its translation: CASSYRPGGVSGYTF.